This T cell receptor (beta chain) was profiled in a study of shared clonotypes between healthy human individuals. Overall study: CD4 naive cells filled three plates per donor, CD4 memory three, CD8 naive two and CD8 memory one. Study-level points and caveats: In general, naive subsets displayed greater estimated richness than memory subsets did. Rarefaction curves obtained for sorted subsets showed sequencing incomplete despite large depth.

As regards this clone: Its cognate antigen is unknown.

Trimming at V came to 0 bases and at J to 5 bases, leaving 1 base not matched to a gene. The CDR3 contains 14 residues. In germline, CDR1 is SGHNT, CDR2 YYREEE (reference sequence). Method: immunoSEQ multiplex PCR; TCRdb's copy keeps in-frame clones and lacks some. The repertoire holds about 1.1 million clones, around three quarters seen once, with approximately 0.5% in the top ten. The rearrangement links TRBV5-4 to TRBJ2-2; the match to TRBD1 covers 7 bases. The material sequenced was memory CD4+ T cells from PBMCs. Specified subset: CD45RA-negative fraction. The receptor was isolated from a young man in good health. Some clones in this sample may be carry-over from other donors' samples. Written as DNA, the CDR3 is TGTGCCAGCAGCTTGGCGGACAGGACCGGGGAGCTGTTTTTT. Amino acid sequence: CASSLADRTGELFF.